The 15 T cell receptor beta chains reported below all come from one sample, sequenced in a study of blood T cell repertoires in COVID-19. TCRdb keeps only in-frame clones here, not all; method: immunoSEQ multiplex PCR. The table lists roughly 200,000 clones, around four fifths of them singletons. Sequenced input: peripheral blood. All receptors derive from a woman older than 75 with active or convalescent COVID-19.

V gene TRBV5-6 combines with J gene TRBJ2-1, with 7 positions matching TRBD1. There are 15 residues in the CDR3. Germline values: CDR1 SGHDT, CDR2 YYEEEE. After removal of 4 bases from V and 3 bases from J, the junction contained 7 bases not matched to a gene. The CDR3 coding sequence is TGTGCCAGCAGCCGCCGACAGGGAAACTACAATGAGCAGTTCTTC. This translates into CASSRRQGNYNEQFF.

V and J are TRBV7-2 and TRBJ2-7, with TRBD2 identical over 8 bases. CDR1 and CDR2 (germline): SGHTA, FQGNSA. The junction had 11 bases not matched to a gene; V was cut back by 6 bases and J by 7 bases. The CDR3 has 14 residues. CDR3 nucleotide sequence: TGTGCCAGCAGACCCCCGGCGAGCGGGGGAGAGCAGTACTTC. It is translated as CASRPPASGGEQYF.

The rearrangement joins TRBV15 to TRBJ1-5; D ambiguous. Trimming pared 1 base from V and 4 bases from J, leaving 8 bases between. This CDR3 is built from 14 residues. Germline V lookup: CDR1 LNHNV, CDR2 YYDKDF (reference sequence). The CDR3 protein is CATSRVSGNQPQHF. For the CDR3, the DNA is TGTGCCACCAGCAGAGTTTCAGGAAATCAGCCCCAGCATTTT.

The J gene is TRBJ2-3, the V gene TRBV5-1; maybe TRBD2 (5 bases). The CDR3 has 14 amino acids. V was trimmed by 7 bases and J by 2 bases, leaving 14 bases between them. CDR1 is SGHRS, CDR2 YFSETQ, per germline. The CDR3 loop is CASAVSGFTDTQYF. CDR3 DNA: TGCGCCAGCGCCGTAAGCGGATTCACAGATACGCAGTATTTT.

V is TRBV4-3 and J is TRBJ2-3, with a tentative D call TRBD2 (6 bases). Trimming took 0 bases from V and 2 from J, leaving 15 bases between them. Germline lookup yields CDR1 LGHNA and CDR2 YSLEER. There are 17 residues in the CDR3. This CDR3 is CASSQDNPLASTDTQYF. The CDR3 nucleotides are TGCGCCAGCAGCCAAGATAATCCCCTAGCGTCCACAGATACGCAGTATTTT.

The chain is built from TRBV7-9 and TRBJ1-6, with D possibly TRBD1 on 5 matching bases. From germline, CDR1 is SEHNR and CDR2 FQNEAQ (reference sequence). This CDR3 comprises 13 residues. V lost 5 bases to trimming and J lost 9 bases, with 11 bases between them. The CDR3 coding sequence is TGTGCCAGCAGCCATGGGAGGGGTTCACCCCTCCACTTT. Its translation is CASSHGRGSPLHF.

The rearrangement links TRBV6-1 to TRBJ1-5; maybe TRBD1 (5 bases). CDR3 length equals 17 residues. CDR1 is MNHNS and CDR2 is SASEGT in the germline V gene. V gave up 2 bases and J gave up 1 base, with 15 bases separating them. This chain's CDR3 is CASSERRGAGSNQPQHF. The CDR3 DNA follows: TGTGCCAGCAGTGAAAGGCGGGGCGCGGGAAGCAATCAGCCCCAGCATTTT.

This clone was counted ten times or more. The rearrangement links TRBV5-1 to TRBJ1-2; D possibly corresponds to TRBD1 (6 bases). With 4 bases removed from V and 5 bases from J, the gap between germline ends came to 18 bases. Germline V CDR1 and CDR2: SGHRS, YFSETQ. The CDR3 contains 15 residues. In DNA, the CDR3 is TGCGCCAGCAGCCCTGGAGCGGGACAAGATTATGGCTACACCTTC. Protein product: CASSPGAGQDYGYTF.

The genes are TRBV28 and TRBJ2-7; TRBD1 matches at 8 bases. J lost 5 bases, V lost 2 bases, and 11 bases had no gene match. Looked up from germline, CDR1 is MDHEN and CDR2 is SYDVKM. The CDR3 has 16 residues. CDR3 nucleotides: TGTGCCAGCAGTTTACGTTCGGGACAGGCCTACAACGAGCAGTACTTC. Translating gives CASSLRSGQAYNEQYF.

The rearrangement uses TRBV2 and TRBJ2-2, with 7 bases fitting TRBD2. There are 14 residues in the CDR3. The trim removed 5 bases at V and 5 bases at J, leaving 5 bases unmatched. The germline gives CDR1 SNHLY, CDR2 FYNNEI. The CDR3: CASSPLASTGELFF. The CDR3 nucleotides are TGTGCCAGCAGTCCACTAGCGTCAACCGGGGAGCTGTTTTTT.

The chain carries TRBV27 and TRBJ2-1; D gene unclear. V lost 5 bases and J 5 bases, leaving 19 bases between the germline ends. Germline CDR1 reads MNHEY; CDR2 reads SMNVEV (reference sequence). This CDR3 contains 16 residues. CDR3 DNA: TGTGCCAGCAGTCCCGAGACCCTCCCCGCGGACAATGAGCAGTTCTTC. Amino acid sequence: CASSPETLPADNEQFF.

The J gene is TRBJ1-1, the V gene TRBV6-2 or TRBV6-3; 7 bases map to TRBD1. V gave up 6 bases and J gave up 6 bases; unmatched junction bases: 4. CDR1 and CDR2 from the germline V gene are MNHEY and SVGEGT. This CDR3 spans 12 amino acids. The CDR3 loop is CASSPQGPEAFF. Written as DNA, the CDR3 is TGTGCCAGCAGCCCACAGGGGCCTGAAGCTTTCTTT.

The V gene is TRBV28, the J gene TRBJ2-3; D is perhaps TRBD2 (7 bases). This CDR3 region has 15 residues. Germline values: CDR1 MDHEN, CDR2 SYDVKM. Trimming removed 9 bases from V and 2 bases from J, with 18 bases in between. The CDR3 DNA sequence: TGTGCCAGGGGGGGGATAGGGACACCCACAGATACGCAGTATTTT. Its protein is CARGGIGTPTDTQYF.

V usage is TRBV9 and J usage is TRBJ1-3, with D unclear. Germline values: CDR1 SGDLS, CDR2 YYNGEE. This CDR3 is 14 amino acids long. V lost 3 bases to trimming and J lost 4 bases, with 11 bases between them. The CDR3 DNA is TGTGCCAGCAGCGCCCTGTCTACGGGAAACACCATATATTTT. As protein: CASSALSTGNTIYF.

V usage is TRBV28 and J usage is TRBJ2-2, with 11 bases matching TRBD2. V lost 5 bases to trimming and J lost 4 bases; unmatched junction nucleotides: 3. Germline V CDR1 and CDR2: MDHEN, SYDVKM. This CDR3 spans 15 amino acids. The CDR3, as DNA: TGTGCCAGCAGTCTAGCGGGGGGTTTCACCGGGGAGCTGTTTTTT. It specifies CASSLAGGFTGELFF.